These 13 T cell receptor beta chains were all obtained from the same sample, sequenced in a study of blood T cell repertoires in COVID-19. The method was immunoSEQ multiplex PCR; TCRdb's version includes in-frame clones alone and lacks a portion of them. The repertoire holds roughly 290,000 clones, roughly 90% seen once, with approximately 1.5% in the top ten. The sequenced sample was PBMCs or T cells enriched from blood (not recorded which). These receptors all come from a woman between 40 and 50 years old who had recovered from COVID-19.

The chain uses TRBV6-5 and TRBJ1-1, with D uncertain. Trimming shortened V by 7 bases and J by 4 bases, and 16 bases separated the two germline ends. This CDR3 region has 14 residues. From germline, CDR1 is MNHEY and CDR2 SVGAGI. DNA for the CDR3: TGTGCCAGCACACGCCGGGCCGGGAGCACTGAAGCTTTCTTT. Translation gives CASTRRAGSTEAFF.

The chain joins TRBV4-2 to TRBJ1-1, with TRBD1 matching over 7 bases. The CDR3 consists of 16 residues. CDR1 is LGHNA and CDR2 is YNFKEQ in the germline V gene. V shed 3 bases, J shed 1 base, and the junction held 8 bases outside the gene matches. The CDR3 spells CASSHHPGTENTEAFF. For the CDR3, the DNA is TGTGCCAGCAGCCATCACCCCGGGACAGAGAACACTGAAGCTTTCTTT.

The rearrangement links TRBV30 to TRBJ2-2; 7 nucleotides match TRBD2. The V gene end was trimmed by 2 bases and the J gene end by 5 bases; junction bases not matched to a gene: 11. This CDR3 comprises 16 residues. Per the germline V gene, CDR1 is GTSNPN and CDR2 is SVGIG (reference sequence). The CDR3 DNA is TGTGCCTGGAGTAGAGAGAGGGGACTACTAACCGGGGAGCTGTTTTTT. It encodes CAWSRERGLLTGELFF.

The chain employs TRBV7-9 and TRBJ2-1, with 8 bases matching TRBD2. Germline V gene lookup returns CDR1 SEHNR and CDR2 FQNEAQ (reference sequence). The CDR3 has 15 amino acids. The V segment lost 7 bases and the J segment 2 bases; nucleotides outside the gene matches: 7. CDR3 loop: CASTIISGAYNEQFF. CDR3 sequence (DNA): TGTGCCAGCACCATAATTAGCGGGGCCTACAATGAGCAGTTCTTC.

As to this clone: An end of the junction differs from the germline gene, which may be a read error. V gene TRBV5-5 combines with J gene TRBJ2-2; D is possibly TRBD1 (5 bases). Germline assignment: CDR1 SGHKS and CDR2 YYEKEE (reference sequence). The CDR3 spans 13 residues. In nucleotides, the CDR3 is TGTGCCAGCAGCCACTGGGGCACCCGGGAGCTGTTTTTT. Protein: CASSHWGTRELFF. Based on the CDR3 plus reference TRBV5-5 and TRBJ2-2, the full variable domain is DAGVTQSPTHLIKTRGQQVTLRCSPISGHKSVSWYQQVLGQGPQFIFQYYEKEERGRGNFPDRFSARQFPNYSSELNVNALLLGDSALYLCASSHWGTRELFFGEGSRLTVL.

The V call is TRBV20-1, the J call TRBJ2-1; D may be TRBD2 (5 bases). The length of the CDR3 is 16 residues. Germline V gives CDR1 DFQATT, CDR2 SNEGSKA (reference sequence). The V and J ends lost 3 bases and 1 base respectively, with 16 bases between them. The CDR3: CSASATTNPSYNEQFF. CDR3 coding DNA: TGCAGTGCTAGTGCGACTACTAACCCTTCCTACAATGAGCAGTTCTTC.

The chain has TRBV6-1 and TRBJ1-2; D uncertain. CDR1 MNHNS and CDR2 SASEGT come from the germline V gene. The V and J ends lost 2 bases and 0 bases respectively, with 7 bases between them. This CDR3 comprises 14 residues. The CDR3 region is CASSEFSPNYGYTF. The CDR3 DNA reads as TGTGCCAGCAGTGAATTTAGCCCTAACTATGGCTACACCTTC.

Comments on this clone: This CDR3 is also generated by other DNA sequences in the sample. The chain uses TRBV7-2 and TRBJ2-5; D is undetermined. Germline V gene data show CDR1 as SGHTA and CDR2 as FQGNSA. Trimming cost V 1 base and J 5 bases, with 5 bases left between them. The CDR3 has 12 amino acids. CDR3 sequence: CASSLVRETQYF. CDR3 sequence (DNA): TGTGCCAGCAGCTTAGTGCGGGAGACCCAGTACTTC. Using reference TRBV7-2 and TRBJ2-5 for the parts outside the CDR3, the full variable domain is GAGVSQSPSNKVTEKGKDVELRCDPISGHTALYWYRQSLGQGLEFLIYFQGNSAPDKSGLPSDRFSAERTGGSVSTLTIQRTQQEDSAVYLCASSLVRETQYFGPGTRLLVL.

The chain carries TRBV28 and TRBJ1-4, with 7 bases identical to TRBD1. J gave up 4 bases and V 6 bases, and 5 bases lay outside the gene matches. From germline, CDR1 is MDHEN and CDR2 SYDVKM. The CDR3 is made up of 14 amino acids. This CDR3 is CASRSGQINEKLFF. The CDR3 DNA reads TGTGCCAGCAGATCGGGACAGATTAATGAAAAACTGTTTTTT.

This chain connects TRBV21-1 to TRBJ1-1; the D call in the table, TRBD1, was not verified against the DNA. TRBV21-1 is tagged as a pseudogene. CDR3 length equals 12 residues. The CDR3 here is CASLTGAPEAFF. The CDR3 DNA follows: TGTGCCAGCCTGACAGGGGCACCTGAAGCTTTCTTT.

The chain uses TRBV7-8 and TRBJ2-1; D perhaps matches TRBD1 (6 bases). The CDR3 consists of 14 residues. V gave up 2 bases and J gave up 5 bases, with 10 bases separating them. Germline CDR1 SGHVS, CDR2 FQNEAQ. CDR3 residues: CASSLNTGNNEQFF. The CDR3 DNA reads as TGTGCCAGCAGCTTAAATACAGGGAACAATGAGCAGTTCTTC. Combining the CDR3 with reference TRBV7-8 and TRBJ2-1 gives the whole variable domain GAGVSQSPRYKVAKRGQDVALRCDPISGHVSLFWYQQALGQGPEFLTYFQNEAQLDKSGLPSDRFFAERPEGSVSTLKIQRTQQEDSAVYLCASSLNTGNNEQFFGPGTRLTVL.

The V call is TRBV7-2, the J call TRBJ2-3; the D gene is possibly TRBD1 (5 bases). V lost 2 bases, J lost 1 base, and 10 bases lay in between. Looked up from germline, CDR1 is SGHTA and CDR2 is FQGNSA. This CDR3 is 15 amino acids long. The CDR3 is CASSLTGMGTDTQYF. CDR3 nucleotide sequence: TGTGCCAGCAGCTTAACAGGAATGGGCACAGATACGCAGTATTTT.

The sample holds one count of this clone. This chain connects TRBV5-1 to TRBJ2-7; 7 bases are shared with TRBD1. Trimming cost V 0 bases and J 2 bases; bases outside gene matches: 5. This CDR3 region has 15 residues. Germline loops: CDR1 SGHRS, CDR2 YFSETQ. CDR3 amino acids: CASSLAGTDTYEQYF. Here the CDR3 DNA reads TGCGCCAGCAGCTTGGCCGGGACAGACACCTACGAGCAGTACTTC. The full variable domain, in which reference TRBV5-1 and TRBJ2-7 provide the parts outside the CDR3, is KAGVTQTPRYLIKTRGQQVTLSCSPISGHRSVSWYQQTPGQGLQFLFEYFSETQRNKGNFPGRFSGRQFSNSRSEMNVSTLELGDSALYLCASSLAGTDTYEQYFGPGTRLTVT.